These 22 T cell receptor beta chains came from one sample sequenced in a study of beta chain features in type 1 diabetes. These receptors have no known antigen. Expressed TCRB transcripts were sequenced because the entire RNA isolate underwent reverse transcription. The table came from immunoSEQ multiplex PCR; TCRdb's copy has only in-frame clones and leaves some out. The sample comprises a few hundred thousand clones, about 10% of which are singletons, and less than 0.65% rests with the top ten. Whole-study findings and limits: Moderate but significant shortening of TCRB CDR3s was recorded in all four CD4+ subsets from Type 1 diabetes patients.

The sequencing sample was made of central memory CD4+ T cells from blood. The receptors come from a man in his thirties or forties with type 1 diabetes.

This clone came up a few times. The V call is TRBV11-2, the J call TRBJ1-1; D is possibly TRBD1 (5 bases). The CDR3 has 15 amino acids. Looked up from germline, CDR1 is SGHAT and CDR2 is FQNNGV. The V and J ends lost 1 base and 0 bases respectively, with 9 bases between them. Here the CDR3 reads CASSLVGVVNTEAFF. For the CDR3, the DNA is TGTGCCAGCAGCTTAGTGGGGGTTGTGAACACTGAAGCTTTCTTT.

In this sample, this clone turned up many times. CDR3 residues: CASSVVGSHTDTQYF. CDR3 sequence (DNA): TGTGCCAGCAGCGTAGTGGGCAGCCACACAGATACGCAGTATTTT. The V call is TRBV9, the J call TRBJ2-3; D is unclear. The CDR3 has 15 residues. The germline CDR1 and CDR2 sequences are SGDLS and YYNGEE. The ends were cut back, 0 bases at V and 2 bases at J, with 10 bases in the middle.

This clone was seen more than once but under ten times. DNA for the CDR3: TGTGCCAGCACTCGTGAGGTTCAAGAGACCCAGTACTTC. Its translation is CASTREVQETQYF. The V call is TRBV6-5, the J call TRBJ2-5; D is undetermined. CDR3 length equals 13 residues. CDR1 is MNHEY and CDR2 is SVGAGI in the germline V gene. Trimming left V 7 bases short and J 2 bases short, with 11 bases between.

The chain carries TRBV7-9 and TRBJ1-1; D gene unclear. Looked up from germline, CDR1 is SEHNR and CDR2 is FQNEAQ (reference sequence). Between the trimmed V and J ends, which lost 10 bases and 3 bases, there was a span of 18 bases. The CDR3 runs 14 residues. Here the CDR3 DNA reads TGTGCCACCTTTTTGTCTGTGGGTGACACTGAAGCTTTCTTT. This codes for CATFLSVGDTEAFF.

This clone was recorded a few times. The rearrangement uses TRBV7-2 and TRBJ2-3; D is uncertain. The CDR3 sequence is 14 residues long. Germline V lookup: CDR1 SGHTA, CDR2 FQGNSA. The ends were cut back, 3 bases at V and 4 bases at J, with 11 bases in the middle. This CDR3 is CASSLWRFPDTQYF. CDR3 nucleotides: TGTGCCAGCAGCTTGTGGCGGTTCCCAGATACGCAGTATTTT.

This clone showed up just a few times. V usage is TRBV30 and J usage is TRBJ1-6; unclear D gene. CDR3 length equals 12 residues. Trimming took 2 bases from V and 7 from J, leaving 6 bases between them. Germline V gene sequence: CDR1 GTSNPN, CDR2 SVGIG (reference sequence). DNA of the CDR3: TGTGCCTGGAGTACAGTAAATTCACCCCTCCACTTT. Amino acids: CAWSTVNSPLHF. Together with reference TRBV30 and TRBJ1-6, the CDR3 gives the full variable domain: SQTIHQWPATLVQPVGSPLSLECTVEGTSNPNLYWYRQAAGRGLQLLFYSVGIGQISSEVPQNLSASRPQDRQFILSSKKLLLSDSGFYLCAWSTVNSPLHFGNGTRLTVT.

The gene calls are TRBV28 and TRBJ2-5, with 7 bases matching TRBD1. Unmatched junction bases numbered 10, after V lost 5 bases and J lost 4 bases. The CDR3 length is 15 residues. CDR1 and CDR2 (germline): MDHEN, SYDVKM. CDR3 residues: CASSTRQGSPETQYF. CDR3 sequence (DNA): TGTGCCAGCAGTACCCGACAGGGAAGCCCAGAGACCCAGTACTTC.

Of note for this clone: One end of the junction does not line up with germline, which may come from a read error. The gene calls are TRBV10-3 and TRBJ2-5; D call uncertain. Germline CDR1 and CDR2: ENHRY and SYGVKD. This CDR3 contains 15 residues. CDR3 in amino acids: CASSYQNSGGETQYF. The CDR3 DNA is TGTGCCAGCAGTTACCAGAACTCAGGTGGGGAGACCCAGTACTTC.

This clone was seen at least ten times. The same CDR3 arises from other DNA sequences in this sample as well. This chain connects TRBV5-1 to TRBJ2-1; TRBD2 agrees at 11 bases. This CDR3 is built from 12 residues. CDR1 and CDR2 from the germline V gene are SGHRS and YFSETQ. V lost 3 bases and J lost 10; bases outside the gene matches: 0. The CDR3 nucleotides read TGCGCCAGCAGCTCTAGCGGGAGGGAGCAGTTCTTC. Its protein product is CASSSSGREQFF.

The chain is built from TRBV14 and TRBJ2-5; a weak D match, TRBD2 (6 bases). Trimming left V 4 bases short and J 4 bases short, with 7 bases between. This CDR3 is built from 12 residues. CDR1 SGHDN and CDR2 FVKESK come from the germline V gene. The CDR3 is CASSPGRETQYF. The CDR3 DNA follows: TGTGCCAGCAGCCCCGGGAGAGAGACCCAGTACTTC.

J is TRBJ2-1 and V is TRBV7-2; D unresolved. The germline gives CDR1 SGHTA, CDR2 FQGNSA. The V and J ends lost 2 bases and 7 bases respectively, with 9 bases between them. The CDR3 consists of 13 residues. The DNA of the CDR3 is TGTGCCAGCAGCTTATCGTCCGAAAATGAGCAGTTCTTC. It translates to CASSLSSENEQFF.

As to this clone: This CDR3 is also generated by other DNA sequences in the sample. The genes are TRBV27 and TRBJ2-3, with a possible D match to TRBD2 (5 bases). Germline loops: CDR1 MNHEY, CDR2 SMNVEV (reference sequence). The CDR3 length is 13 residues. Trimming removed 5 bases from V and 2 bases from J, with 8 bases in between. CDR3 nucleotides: TGTGCCAGCAGTAAAGCGGACACAGATACGCAGTATTTT. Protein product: CASSKADTDTQYF.

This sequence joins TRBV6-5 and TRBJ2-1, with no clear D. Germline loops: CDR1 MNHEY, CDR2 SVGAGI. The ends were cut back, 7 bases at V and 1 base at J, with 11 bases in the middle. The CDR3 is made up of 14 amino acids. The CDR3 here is CASKVMVSYNEQFF. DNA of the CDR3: TGTGCCAGCAAAGTTATGGTGTCCTACAATGAGCAGTTCTTC.

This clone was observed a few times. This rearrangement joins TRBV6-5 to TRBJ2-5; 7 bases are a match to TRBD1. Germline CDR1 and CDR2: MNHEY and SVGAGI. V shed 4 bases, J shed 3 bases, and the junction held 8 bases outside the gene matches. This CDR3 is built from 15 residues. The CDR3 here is CASSFGPQGKETQYF. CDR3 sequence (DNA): TGTGCCAGCAGTTTCGGACCACAGGGGAAAGAGACCCAGTACTTC.

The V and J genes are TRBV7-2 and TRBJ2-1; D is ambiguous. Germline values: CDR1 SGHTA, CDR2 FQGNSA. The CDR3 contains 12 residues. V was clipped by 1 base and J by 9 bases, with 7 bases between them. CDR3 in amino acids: CASSLVWGEQFF. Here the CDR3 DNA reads TGTGCCAGCAGCTTAGTGTGGGGTGAGCAGTTCTTC.

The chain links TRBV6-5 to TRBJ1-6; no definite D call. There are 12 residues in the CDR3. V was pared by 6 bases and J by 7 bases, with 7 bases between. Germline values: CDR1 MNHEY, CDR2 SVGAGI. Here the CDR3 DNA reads TGTGCCAGCAGGGGCCCCAATTCACCCCTCCACTTT. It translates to CASRGPNSPLHF.

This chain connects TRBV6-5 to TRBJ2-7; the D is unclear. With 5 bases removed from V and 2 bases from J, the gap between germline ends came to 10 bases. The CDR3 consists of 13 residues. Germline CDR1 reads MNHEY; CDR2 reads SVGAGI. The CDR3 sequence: CASSELPPYEQYF. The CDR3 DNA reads TGTGCCAGCAGTGAACTGCCCCCCTACGAGCAGTACTTC.

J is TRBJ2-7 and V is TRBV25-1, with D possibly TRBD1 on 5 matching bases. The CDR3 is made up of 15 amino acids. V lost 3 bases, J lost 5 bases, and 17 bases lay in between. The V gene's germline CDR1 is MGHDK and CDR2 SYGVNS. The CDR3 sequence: CASSDLNRLFHEQYF. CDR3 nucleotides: TGTGCCAGCAGTGATCTGAACAGGCTATTCCACGAGCAGTACTTC.

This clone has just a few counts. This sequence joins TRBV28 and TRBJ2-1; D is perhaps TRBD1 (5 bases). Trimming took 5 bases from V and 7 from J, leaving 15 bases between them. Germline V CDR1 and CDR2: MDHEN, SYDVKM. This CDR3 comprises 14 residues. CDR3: CASSPPTVSNEQFF. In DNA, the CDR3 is TGTGCCAGCAGTCCCCCGACAGTTTCGAATGAGCAGTTCTTC.

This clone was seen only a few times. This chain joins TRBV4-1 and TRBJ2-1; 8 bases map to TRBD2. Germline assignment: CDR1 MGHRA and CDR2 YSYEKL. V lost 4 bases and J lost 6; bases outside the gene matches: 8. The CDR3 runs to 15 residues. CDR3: CASSPLTSGRNEQFF. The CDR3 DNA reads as TGCGCCAGCAGCCCGCTTACTAGCGGACGCAATGAGCAGTTCTTC.

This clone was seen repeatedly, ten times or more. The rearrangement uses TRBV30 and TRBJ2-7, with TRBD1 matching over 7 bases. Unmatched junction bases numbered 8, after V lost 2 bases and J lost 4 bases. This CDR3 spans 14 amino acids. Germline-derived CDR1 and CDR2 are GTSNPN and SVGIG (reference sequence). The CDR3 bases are TGTGCCTGGAGTCGGGGACAGATTAAATACGAGCAGTACTTC. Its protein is CAWSRGQIKYEQYF.

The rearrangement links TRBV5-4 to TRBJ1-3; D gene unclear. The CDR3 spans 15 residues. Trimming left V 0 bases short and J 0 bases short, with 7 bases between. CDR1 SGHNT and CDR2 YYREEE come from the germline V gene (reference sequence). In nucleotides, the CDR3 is TGTGCCAGCAGCTTGGATCAGAGCTCTGGAAACACCATATATTTT. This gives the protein CASSLDQSSGNTIYF.